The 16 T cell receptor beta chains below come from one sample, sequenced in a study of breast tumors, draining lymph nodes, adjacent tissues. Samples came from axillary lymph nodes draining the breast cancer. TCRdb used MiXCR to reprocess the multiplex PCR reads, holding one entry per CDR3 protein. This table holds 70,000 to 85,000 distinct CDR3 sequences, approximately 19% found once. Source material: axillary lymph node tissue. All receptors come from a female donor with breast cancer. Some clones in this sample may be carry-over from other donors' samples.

The CDR3, as DNA: TGTGCCACCAGCAATTTTAAGTCTGAAGCTTTCTTT. Translation: CATSNFKSEAFF. The chain links TRBV15 to TRBJ1-1; D gene ambiguous. Germline V gives CDR1 LNHNV, CDR2 YYDKDF (reference sequence). The CDR3 sequence is 12 residues long. Trimming took 4 bases from V and 6 from J, leaving 9 bases between them.

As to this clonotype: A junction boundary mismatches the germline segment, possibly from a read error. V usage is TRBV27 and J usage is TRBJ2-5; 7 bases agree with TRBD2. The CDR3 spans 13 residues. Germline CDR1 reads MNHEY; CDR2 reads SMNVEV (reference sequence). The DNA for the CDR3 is TGTGCCAGCAGCCTCAAGGGAGGGGAGACCCACTACTTC. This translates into CASSLKGGETHYF.

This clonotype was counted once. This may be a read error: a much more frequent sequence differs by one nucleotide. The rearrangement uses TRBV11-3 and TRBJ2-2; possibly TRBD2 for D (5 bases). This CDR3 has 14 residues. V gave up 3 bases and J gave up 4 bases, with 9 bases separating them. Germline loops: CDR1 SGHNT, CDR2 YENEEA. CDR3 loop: CASSFRGGTGELFF. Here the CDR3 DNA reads TGTGCCAGCAGCTTTCGTGGAGGCACCGGGGAGCTGTTTTTT.

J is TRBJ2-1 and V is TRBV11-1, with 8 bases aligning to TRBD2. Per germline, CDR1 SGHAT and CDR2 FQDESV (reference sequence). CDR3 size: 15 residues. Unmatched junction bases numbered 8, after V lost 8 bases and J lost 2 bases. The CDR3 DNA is TGTGCCAGCCGATTCCGGGAGGGCCCCTACAATGAGCAGTTCTTC. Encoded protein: CASRFREGPYNEQFF.

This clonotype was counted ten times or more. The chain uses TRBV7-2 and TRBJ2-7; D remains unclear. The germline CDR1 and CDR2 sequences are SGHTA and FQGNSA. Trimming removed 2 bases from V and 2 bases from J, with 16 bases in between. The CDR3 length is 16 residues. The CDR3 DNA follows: TGTGCCAGCAGCTTACGGTCGACGTCAGAAACCTACGAGCAGTACTTC. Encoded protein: CASSLRSTSETYEQYF.

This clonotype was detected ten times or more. CDR3 DNA sequence: TGTGCCAGCAGCGCCGGACTAGCGGGCAATGAGCAGTTCTTC. It encodes CASSAGLAGNEQFF. The chain employs TRBV9 and TRBJ2-1, with TRBD2 matching over 11 bases. The CDR3 contains 14 residues. The germline CDR1 and CDR2 sequences are SGDLS and YYNGEE. Unmatched junction bases numbered 2, after V lost 3 bases and J lost 6 bases. The variable domain in full, completed from reference TRBV9 and TRBJ2-1, reads DSGVTQTPKHLITATGQRVTLRCSPRSGDLSVYWYQQSLDQGLQFLIQYYNGEERAKGNILERFSAQQFPDLHSELNLSSLELGDSALYFCASSAGLAGNEQFFGPGTRLTVL.

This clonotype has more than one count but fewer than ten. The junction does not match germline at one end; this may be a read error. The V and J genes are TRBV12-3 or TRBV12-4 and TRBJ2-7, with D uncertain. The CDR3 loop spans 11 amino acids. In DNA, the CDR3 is TGTGCCAGCAGCGTCGAAGGCGAGCAGGACTTC. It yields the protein CASSVEGEQDF.

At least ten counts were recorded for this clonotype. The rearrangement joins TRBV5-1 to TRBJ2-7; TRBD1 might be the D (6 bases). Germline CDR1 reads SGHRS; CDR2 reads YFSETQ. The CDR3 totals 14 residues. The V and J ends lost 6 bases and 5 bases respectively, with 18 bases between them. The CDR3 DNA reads TGCGCCAGCAAGGTGGGCCAGGGGTCCGACGAGCAGTACTTC. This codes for CASKVGQGSDEQYF.

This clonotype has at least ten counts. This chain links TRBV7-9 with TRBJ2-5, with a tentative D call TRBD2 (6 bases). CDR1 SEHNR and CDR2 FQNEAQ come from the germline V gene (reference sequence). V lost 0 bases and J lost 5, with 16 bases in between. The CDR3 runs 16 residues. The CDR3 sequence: CASSLALEGRTETQYF. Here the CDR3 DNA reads TGTGCCAGCAGCTTAGCTTTGGAGGGACGAACGGAGACCCAGTACTTC.

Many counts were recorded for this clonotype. This chain's CDR3 is CSARGLDIYEQYF. CDR3 DNA sequence: TGCAGTGCTAGGGGCTTGGACATTTACGAGCAGTACTTC. The chain combines TRBV20-1 with TRBJ2-7; maybe TRBD1 (5 bases). This CDR3 has 13 residues. V dropped 3 bases and J dropped 4 bases, with 13 bases sitting between them. Germline assignment: CDR1 DFQATT and CDR2 SNEGSKA (reference sequence).

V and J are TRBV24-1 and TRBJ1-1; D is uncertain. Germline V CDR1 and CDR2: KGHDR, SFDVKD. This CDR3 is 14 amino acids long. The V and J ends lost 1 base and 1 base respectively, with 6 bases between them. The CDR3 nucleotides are TGTGCCACCAGTGATTTACAGCAGAACACTGAAGCTTTCTTT. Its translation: CATSDLQQNTEAFF.

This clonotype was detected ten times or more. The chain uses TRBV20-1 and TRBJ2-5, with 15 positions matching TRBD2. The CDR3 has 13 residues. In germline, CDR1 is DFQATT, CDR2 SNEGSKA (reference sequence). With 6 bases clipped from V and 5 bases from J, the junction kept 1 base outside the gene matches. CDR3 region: CSAGTSGRETQYF. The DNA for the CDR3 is TGCAGTGCCGGGACTAGCGGGAGGGAGACCCAGTACTTC.

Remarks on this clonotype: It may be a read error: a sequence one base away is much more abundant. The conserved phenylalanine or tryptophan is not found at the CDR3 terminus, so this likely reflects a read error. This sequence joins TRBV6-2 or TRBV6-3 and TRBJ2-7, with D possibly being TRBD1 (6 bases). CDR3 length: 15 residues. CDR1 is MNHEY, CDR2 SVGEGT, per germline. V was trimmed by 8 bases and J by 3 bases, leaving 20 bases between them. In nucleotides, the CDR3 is TGTGCCAGCTCCTCCCCGGCAGGGGCGAACTACGAGCAGTACCTC. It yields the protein CASSSPAGANYEQYL.

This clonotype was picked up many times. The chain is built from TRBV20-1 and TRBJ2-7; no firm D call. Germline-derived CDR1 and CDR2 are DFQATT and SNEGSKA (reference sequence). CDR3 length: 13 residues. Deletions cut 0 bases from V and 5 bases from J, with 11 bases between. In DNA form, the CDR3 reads TGCAGTGCTAGAGAGGCACCAGAAAACGAGCAGTACTTC. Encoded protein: CSAREAPENEQYF.

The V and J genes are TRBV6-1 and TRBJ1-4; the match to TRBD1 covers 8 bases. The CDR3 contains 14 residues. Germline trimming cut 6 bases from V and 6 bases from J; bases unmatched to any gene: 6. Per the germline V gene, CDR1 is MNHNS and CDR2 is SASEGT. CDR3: CASRTGEADEKLFF. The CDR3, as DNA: TGTGCCAGCAGGACAGGGGAAGCGGATGAAAAACTGTTTTTT.

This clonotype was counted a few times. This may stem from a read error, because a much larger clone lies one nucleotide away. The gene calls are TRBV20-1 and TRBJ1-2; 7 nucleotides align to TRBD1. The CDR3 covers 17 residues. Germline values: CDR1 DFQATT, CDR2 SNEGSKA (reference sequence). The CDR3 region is CSAGQSRQGIKGYDYTF. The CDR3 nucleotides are TGCAGTGCTGGGCAATCAAGACAGGGAATAAAAGGGTATGACTACACCTTC.